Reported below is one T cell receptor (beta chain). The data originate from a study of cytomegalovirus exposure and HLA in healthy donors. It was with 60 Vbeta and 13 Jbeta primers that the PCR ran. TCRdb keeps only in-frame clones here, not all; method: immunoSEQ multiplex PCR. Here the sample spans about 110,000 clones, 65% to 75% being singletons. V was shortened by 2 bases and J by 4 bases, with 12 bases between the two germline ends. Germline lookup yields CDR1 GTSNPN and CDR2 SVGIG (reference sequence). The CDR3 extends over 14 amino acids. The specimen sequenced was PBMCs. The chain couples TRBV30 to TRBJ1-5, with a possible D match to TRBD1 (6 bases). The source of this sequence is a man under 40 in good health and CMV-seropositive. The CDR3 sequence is CAWSLDSQNQPQHF. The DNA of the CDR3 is TGTGCCTGGAGTTTGGACAGCCAGAATCAGCCCCAGCATTTT.